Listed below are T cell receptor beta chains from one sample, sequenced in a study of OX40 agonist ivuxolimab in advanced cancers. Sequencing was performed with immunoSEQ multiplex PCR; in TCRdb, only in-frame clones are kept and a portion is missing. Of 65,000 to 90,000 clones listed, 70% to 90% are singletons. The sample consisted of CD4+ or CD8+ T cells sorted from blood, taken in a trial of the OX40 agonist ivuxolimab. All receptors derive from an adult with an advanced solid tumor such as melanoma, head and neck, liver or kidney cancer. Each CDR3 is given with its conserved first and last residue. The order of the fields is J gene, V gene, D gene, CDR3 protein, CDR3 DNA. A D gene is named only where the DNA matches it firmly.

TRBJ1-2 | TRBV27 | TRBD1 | CASSLQGGYGYTF | TGTGCCAGCAGTTTACAGGGGGGTTATGGCTACACCTTC
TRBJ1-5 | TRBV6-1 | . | CASRPGGNQPQHF | TGTGCCAGCAGGCCAGGGGGCAATCAGCCCCAGCATTTT
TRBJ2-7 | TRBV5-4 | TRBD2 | CASSQGGTAYEQYF | TGTGCCAGCAGCCAGGGAGGGACCGCCTACGAGCAGTACTTC
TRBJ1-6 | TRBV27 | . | CASSLGGPLHF | TGTGCCAGCAGTTTAGGGGGACCCCTCCACTTT
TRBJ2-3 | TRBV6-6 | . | CASSYRGAAPDTQYF | TGTGCCAGCAGTTACCGGGGAGCGGCCCCAGATACGCAGTATTTT
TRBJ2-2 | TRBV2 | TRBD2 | CASSALAGGRGTGELFF | TGTGCCAGCAGTGCACTAGCGGGGGGTCGGGGCACCGGGGAGCTGTTTTTT
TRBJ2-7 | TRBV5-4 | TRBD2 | CASSLSPSGSYEQYF | TGTGCCAGCAGCTTGAGTCCTAGCGGATCCTACGAGCAGTACTTC
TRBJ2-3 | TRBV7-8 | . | CASSPRPTAGPDTQYF | TGTGCCAGCAGCCCCCGCCCGACCGCGGGTCCAGATACGCAGTATTTT
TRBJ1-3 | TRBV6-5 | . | CASSKTFSGNTIYF | TGTGCCAGCAGTAAGACATTCTCTGGAAACACCATATATTTT
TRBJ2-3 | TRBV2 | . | CASNTGLRTDTQYF | TGTGCCAGTAATACAGGGTTGCGGACAGATACGCAGTATTTT
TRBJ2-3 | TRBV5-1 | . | CASSSRSDTQYF | TGCGCCAGCAGCAGCCGCTCAGATACGCAGTATTTT
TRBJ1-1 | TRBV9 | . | CASSVASQDGRGTEAFF | TGTGCCAGCAGCGTAGCTTCCCAGGACGGTCGGGGCACTGAAGCTTTCTTT
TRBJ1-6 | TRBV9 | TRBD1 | CASSPRADRVNSPLHF | TGTGCCAGCAGCCCCAGGGCCGACAGGGTTAATTCACCCCTCCACTTT
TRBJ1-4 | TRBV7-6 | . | CASSITGSTNEKLFF | TGTGCCAGCAGCATTACAGGATCAACTAATGAAAAACTGTTTTTT
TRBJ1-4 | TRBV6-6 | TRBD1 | CASRGTGQNEKLFF | TGTGCCAGCAGGGGGACAGGTCAAAATGAAAAACTGTTTTTT
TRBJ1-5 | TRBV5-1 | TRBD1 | CASSIDRDQPQHF | TGCGCCAGCAGCATTGACAGGGATCAGCCCCAGCATTTT
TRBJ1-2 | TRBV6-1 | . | CASSESGNYGYTF | TGTGCCAGCAGTGAATCGGGGAACTATGGCTACACCTTC